Below are 30 T cell receptor beta chains sequenced from a single sample in a study of tumor-infiltrating lymphocytes in primary liver carcinoma. cDNA specific to TCR beta was made from approximately 0.55 ug of total RNA, with a constant-region primer employed for priming. Generation of the TCR beta libraries relied on three nested multiplex PCR rounds using slightly modified ARM-PCR. PCR rounds one and two used TRBV1-TRBV30 forward primers with a C-beta reverse primer for roughly 9 cycles each. TCRdb itself ran the multiplex PCR reads through MiXCR, one entry per CDR3 protein. Here the sample spans roughly 330,000 distinct CDR3 sequences, 65% being singletons. Blood RNA came from unsorted whole blood; germline DNA was also extracted. Sequences were obtained from peripheral blood. The receptor source for this set is a man aged 35 to 55 with primary liver carcinoma and hepatitis B virus infection.

In its sample, this clonotype was seen many times. This chain connects TRBV6-6 to TRBJ2-7, with TRBD1 matching over 8 bases. The trim removed 8 bases at V and 1 base at J, leaving 4 bases unmatched. Germline lookup yields CDR1 MNHNY and CDR2 SVGAGI (reference sequence). The CDR3 spans 13 residues. The CDR3: CASGGTGSYEQYF. The CDR3 DNA follows: TGTGCCAGCGGGGGGACAGGATCCTACGAGCAGTACTTC.

The gene calls are TRBV11-2 and TRBJ2-7; a weak D match, TRBD1 (5 bases). Between the trimmed V and J ends, which lost 3 bases and 6 bases, there was a span of 18 bases. Germline V gene data show CDR1 as SGHAT and CDR2 as FQNNGV. The CDR3 sequence is 15 residues long. CDR3 region: CASSFQGRLSCEQYF. The CDR3 coding sequence is TGTGCCAGCAGCTTCCAGGGCCGTCTCTCTTGCGAGCAGTACTTC.

In its sample, this clonotype was seen many times. This chain connects TRBV10-3 to TRBJ2-1; 10 nucleotides match TRBD1. After removal of 2 bases from V and 6 bases from J, the junction contained 7 bases not matched to a gene. The V gene's germline CDR1 is ENHRY and CDR2 SYGVKD. The CDR3 spans 16 residues. DNA for the CDR3: TGTGCCATCAGTGAGCTACAACGGACAGGGGGCAATGAGCAGTTCTTC. As protein: CAISELQRTGGNEQFF.

This clonotype came up many times. The rearrangement links TRBV4-2 to TRBJ2-1, with D maybe TRBD2 (5 bases). Germline loops: CDR1 LGHNA, CDR2 YNFKEQ. The germline V and J ends were trimmed by 0 bases and 0 bases, with 9 bases remaining between them. This CDR3 has 16 residues. CDR3 sequence reads: CASSQEGGNSYNEQFF. CDR3 nucleotides: TGTGCCAGCAGCCAAGAAGGAGGCAACTCCTACAATGAGCAGTTCTTC.

Regarding this clonotype: The junction differs from germline at one of its ends, possibly a read error. The chain links TRBV11-2 to TRBJ2-1; a possible D gene is TRBD2 (7 bases). CDR3 length equals 15 residues. Germline V gene sequence: CDR1 SGHAT, CDR2 FQNNGV. CDR3 protein: CVSSGDRTRNNEQSF. In nucleotides, the CDR3 is TGTGTCAGCAGTGGTGACAGGACTAGAAACAATGAGCAGTCCTTC.

As DNA, the CDR3 is TGTGCCAGCAGTGCCGGACACGTTGAAGCTTTCTTT. Protein: CASSAGHVEAFF. The chain recombines TRBV5-6 with TRBJ1-1; perhaps TRBD1 as D (5 bases). The CDR3 spans 12 residues. V was cut by 5 bases and J by 7 bases, with 12 bases left in between. Germline lookup yields CDR1 SGHDT and CDR2 YYEEEE.

The table lists this clonotype with a few counts. The J gene is TRBJ1-4, the V gene TRBV12-3 or TRBV12-4; unclear D gene. Trimming took 2 bases from V and 7 from J, leaving 11 bases between them. This CDR3 region has 14 residues. The chain's CDR3 is CASSLLRRSEKLFF. The CDR3 nucleotides are TGTGCCAGCAGTTTACTGAGGAGGAGTGAAAAACTGTTTTTT.

The chain joins TRBV6-2 or TRBV6-3 to TRBJ2-7; D not resolved. Germline lookup yields CDR1 MNHEY and CDR2 SVGEGT. V lost 11 bases and J 2 bases, leaving 22 bases between the germline ends. This CDR3 has 15 amino acids. The CDR3 coding sequence is TGTGCCTCCTCAACAACCGGAGTGAGCCCCTACGAGCAGTACTTC. It encodes CASSTTGVSPYEQYF.

CDR3 sequence reads: CSAGIGKGARNQPQHF. The CDR3 nucleotides are TGCAGCGCCGGGATTGGAAAGGGGGCCCGGAATCAGCCCCAGCATTTT. The V gene is TRBV29-1, the J gene TRBJ1-5; the match to TRBD1 covers 7 bases. Germline V CDR1 and CDR2: SQVTM, ANQGSEA. The CDR3 has 16 residues. The J segment lost 4 bases and the V segment lost 7 bases, leaving 16 bases of the junction unmatched.

On this clonotype: As the CDR3 is not closed by the conserved phenylalanine or tryptophan, this likely results from a read error. J is TRBJ2-3 and V is TRBV6-1; TRBD1 is a possible D gene (5 bases). This CDR3 spans 13 amino acids. Germline lookup yields CDR1 MNHNS and CDR2 SASEGT. In DNA, the CDR3 is TGCGCCACCGACTCCGGAGCAAGGGGTACGCAGTATCTT. It codes for CATDSGARGTQYL.

This clonotype has only one observation. The chain is built from TRBV5-1 and TRBJ2-2; 10 nucleotides agree with TRBD1. V lost 4 bases to trimming and J lost 4 bases; unmatched junction nucleotides: 7. There are 16 residues in the CDR3. CDR1 SGHRS and CDR2 YFSETQ come from the germline V gene. Written as DNA, the CDR3 is TGCGCCAGCAGCCTCCGGACAGGGGGGGGCACCGGGGAGCTGTTTTTT. Protein sequence: CASSLRTGGGTGELFF.

In its sample, this clonotype was seen once. Its ends do not fully match the called genes, so a read error is possible. The V gene is TRBV5-4, the J gene TRBJ2-2; D is possibly TRBD1 (5 bases). The CDR3 contains 13 residues. The V gene's germline CDR1 is SGHNT and CDR2 YYREEE (reference sequence). The CDR3 is CPSSLTVPGELFF. The CDR3, as DNA: TGTCCCAGCAGCTTGACAGTTCCCGGGGAGCTGTTTTTT.

This clonotype was picked up a small number of times. With a much larger clone just one base away, this may be a read error. V usage is TRBV6-5 and J usage is TRBJ2-5; maybe TRBD2 (5 bases). This CDR3 comprises 13 residues. Germline loops: CDR1 MNHEY, CDR2 SVGAGI. The CDR3 nucleotides are TGTGCCAGCAGTCCAAATTATAGGGAGACCCAGCACTTC. It is translated as CASSPNYRETQHF.

There are a few counts of this clonotype. J is TRBJ2-7 and V is TRBV7-8; D may correspond to TRBD1 or TRBD2 (5 bases each). This CDR3 has 16 amino acids. Trimming removed 0 bases at V and 4 bases at J, with 16 bases between. Germline CDR1 reads SGHVS; CDR2 reads FQNEAQ. Written as DNA, the CDR3 is TGTGCCAGCAGCTTAGCGGAGGTCAAGGGGAGTTACGAGCAGTACTTC. Translated, it gives CASSLAEVKGSYEQYF. Filled out from reference TRBV7-8 and TRBJ2-7, the complete variable domain reads GAGVSQSPRYKVAKRGQDVALRCDPISGHVSLFWYQQALGQGPEFLTYFQNEAQLDKSGLPSDRFFAERPEGSVSTLKIQRTQQEDSAVYLCASSLAEVKGSYEQYFGPGTRLTVT.

The J gene is TRBJ2-7, the V gene TRBV5-1, with 9 nucleotides matching TRBD1. V dropped 7 bases and J dropped 7; count of bases not matched to a gene: 15. Germline lookup yields CDR1 SGHRS and CDR2 YFSETQ. This CDR3 comprises 15 residues. The CDR3 DNA reads TGCGCCAGCGGCATTGGCCGGGACAGGGATCGGGAGCAGTACTTC. Its protein is CASGIGRDRDREQYF.

This clonotype has only one observation. This could be a read error, since a much larger clone is one nucleotide away. This CDR3 is missing its conserved last phenylalanine or tryptophan, likely due to a read error. The chain joins TRBV30 to TRBJ1-1; no clear D. The CDR3 extends over 14 amino acids. Germline V gene data show CDR1 as GTSNPN and CDR2 as SVGIG (reference sequence). V was pared by 0 bases and J by 3 bases, with 11 bases between. The CDR3 sequence is CAWSVGPADTEAFY. In nucleotides, the CDR3 is TGTGCCTGGAGTGTAGGTCCGGCCGACACTGAAGCTTTCTAT.

In this sample, this clonotype turned up a few times. The CDR3 nucleotides are TGTGCCAGCAGTACGGGACTCTTCTACGAGCAGTACTTC. Translated, it gives CASSTGLFYEQYF. The chain uses TRBV28 and TRBJ2-7, with D maybe TRBD2 (6 bases). V dropped 5 bases and J dropped 3 bases, with 11 bases sitting between them. The CDR3 sequence is 13 residues long. Germline-derived CDR1 and CDR2 are MDHEN and SYDVKM.

V gene TRBV7-9 combines with J gene TRBJ1-6; 8 nucleotides align to TRBD1. CDR1 SEHNR and CDR2 FQNEAQ come from the germline V gene (reference sequence). V lost 4 bases and J lost 7; bases outside the gene matches: 3. There are 14 residues in the CDR3. The CDR3 loop is CASSSDRDNSPLHF. The CDR3 coding sequence is TGTGCCAGCAGCTCGGACAGGGACAATTCACCCCTCCACTTT. Full variable domain (remainder filled in from reference TRBV7-9 and TRBJ1-6): DTGVSQNPRHKITKRGQNVTFRCDPISEHNRLYWYRQTLGQGPEFLTYFQNEAQLEKSRLLSDRFSAERPKGSFSTLEIQRTEQGDSAMYLCASSSDRDNSPLHFGNGTRLTVT.

This clonotype was detected a few times. The V and J genes are TRBV6-1 and TRBJ2-1; 7 positions agree with TRBD1. Germline V gene data show CDR1 as MNHNS and CDR2 as SASEGT. The CDR3 spans 15 residues. With V trimmed by 6 bases and J by 0 bases, 5 bases remained unmatched. CDR3: CASSVTGSSYNEQFF. CDR3 in DNA: TGTGCCAGCAGCGTGACAGGGAGCTCCTACAATGAGCAGTTCTTC.

About this clonotype: Since a much larger clone is just one base distant, this may be a read error. V is TRBV6-5 and J is TRBJ2-7; 12 bases are a match to TRBD2. This CDR3 is 13 amino acids long. The germline gives CDR1 MNHEY, CDR2 SVGAGI. The CDR3 loop reads CASSSRTSGTQCF. The DNA of the CDR3 is TGTGCCAGCAGTTCTAGGACTAGCGGGACCCAGTGCTTC.

On this clonotype itself: The conserved closing phenylalanine or tryptophan is absent in this CDR3, likely reflecting a read error. The chain has TRBV10-3 and TRBJ2-1; TRBD1 is a possible D gene (5 bases). The CDR3 is 14 residues long. Germline V CDR1 and CDR2: ENHRY, SYGVKD. The ends were cut back, 3 bases at V and 9 bases at J, with 15 bases in the middle. The CDR3 region has the DNA TGTGCCATCAGTGAATTTGGTGACGACAGTGAGCAGTTCATC. This codes for CAISEFGDDSEQFI.

In the case of this clonotype: A much bigger clone sits one base away, suggesting this may be a read error. The genes are TRBV10-2 and TRBJ2-7; no firm D call. The germline gives CDR1 WSHSY, CDR2 SAAADI. The CDR3 length is 13 residues. This chain's CDR3 is CVSSDGLSYEQYF. The CDR3 region has the DNA TGCGTCAGCAGTGATGGGTTGTCCTACGAGCAGTACTTC.

Concerning this clonotype: An end of the junction differs from the germline gene, which may be a read error. The rearrangement links TRBV11-2 to TRBJ2-3; D is perhaps TRBD2 (6 bases). Germline V gene sequence: CDR1 SGHAT, CDR2 FQNNGV. The CDR3 consists of 13 residues. CDR3 in DNA: TGTGCCAGCAGCCGGGGGTGGGCAGATGCGCAGTATTTT. This encodes CASSRGWADAQYF.

In its sample, this clonotype was seen once. The chain carries TRBV5-1 and TRBJ2-1; the D is unclear. The CDR3 extends over 15 amino acids. The ends were cut back, 8 bases at V and 1 base at J, with 16 bases in the middle. Germline CDR1 SGHRS, CDR2 YFSETQ. The CDR3 region has the DNA TGCGCCAGTTCCTCCGCAGCAGGTTCCTACAATGAGCAGTTCTTC. It codes for CASSSAAGSYNEQFF.

In DNA form, the CDR3 reads TGTGCCAGTAGCTGCGGGACTAGCGTCAGAGATACGCAGTATTTT. This gives the protein CASSCGTSVRDTQYF. This sequence joins TRBV12-3 or TRBV12-4 and TRBJ2-3; 10 bases are a match to TRBD2. This CDR3 region has 15 residues. Trimming at V came to 9 bases and at J to 5 bases, leaving 11 bases not matched to a gene.

In the case of this clonotype: The missing conserved phenylalanine or tryptophan at the end of this CDR3 makes a read error likely. The chain couples TRBV10-2 to TRBJ2-1; D gene ambiguous. The CDR3 loop spans 13 amino acids. Trimming removed 4 bases from V and 2 bases from J, with 6 bases in between. Germline V lookup: CDR1 WSHSY, CDR2 SAAADI. The CDR3 sequence is CASSGGPYNEQFS. In DNA form, the CDR3 reads TGCGCCAGCAGTGGGGGTCCCTACAATGAGCAGTTCTCC.

This clonotype is medium-sized (0.01 to 0.1%) in the sample. The gene calls are TRBV5-5 and TRBJ2-1; D is unresolved. V was cut by 0 bases and J by 4 bases, with 11 bases left in between. The CDR3 has 15 residues. Per the germline V gene, CDR1 is SGHKS and CDR2 is YYEKEE (reference sequence). CDR3 bases: TGTGCCAGCAGCTTGGTTCCCGGACGGTACAATGAGCAGTTCTTC. This translates into CASSLVPGRYNEQFF.

Worth noting for this clonotype: A read error may be the cause here, since a much bigger clone is one base away. V usage is TRBV12-3 or TRBV12-4 and J usage is TRBJ2-6; D gene ambiguous. CDR3 size: 14 residues. The CDR3 DNA sequence: TGTACCAGCAGCGAGGTCTCTGGGGCCAACGTCCTGACTTTC. Its translation: CTSSEVSGANVLTF.

The count of this clonotype is one. A much larger clone lies a single base off, so this may be a read error. The V call is TRBV6-6, the J call TRBJ2-7; possibly TRBD1 for D (5 bases). Between the trimmed V and J ends, which lost 5 bases and 4 bases, there was a span of 15 bases. This CDR3 is built from 14 residues. Germline V CDR1 and CDR2: MNHNY, SVGAGI (reference sequence). In DNA, the CDR3 is TGTGCCAGCAGTGGAACGATAGGGGCTTACGAGCAGTACTTC. Its protein is CASSGTIGAYEQYF.

V gene TRBV24-1 combines with J gene TRBJ1-1, with TRBD1 as a possible D gene (5 bases). Germline CDR1 is KGHDR and CDR2 is SFDVKD. The ends were cut back, 5 bases at V and 1 base at J, with 13 bases in the middle. This CDR3 has 15 residues. CDR3 region: CATSVVREGNTEAFF. Here the CDR3 DNA reads TGTGCCACCAGTGTAGTCAGGGAGGGGAACACTGAAGCTTTCTTT.